This T cell receptor beta chain was retrieved from a study of T cells after yellow fever vaccination. Study information: Low-cell-number fractions were prepared with SMART-Seq v4 Ultra Low Input. Overall study findings and caveats: Highly abundant clonotypes carried over from the bulk population could end up in FACS-sorted repertoires as contaminants. Post-booster samples contained most primary-vaccination clones (approximately 97% CD4, roughly 88% CD8). The CD4 compartment and the CD8 compartment contained a small share of clonotypes in common.

CDR1 is MNHEY and CDR2 is SVGEGT in the germline V gene. This CDR3 spans 10 amino acids. Trimming left V 2 bases short and J 9 bases short, with 2 bases between. TCRdb reprocessed the 5' RACE reads with MiXCR, giving one entry per CDR3 protein. The sample has 100,000 to 150,000 distinct CDR3 sequences, 13% to 15% seen once. In its sample, this clonotype was seen a few times. Its matching antigen is unknown. The clonotype originates from a man aged 18 to 30 who received the YFV17D yellow fever vaccine. V and J are TRBV6-2 or TRBV6-3 and TRBJ2-1; D ambiguous. The sample in question was CD8+ T cells sorted from PBMCs, obtained 5 days after the yellow fever booster vaccination. This CDR3 reads CASSYGEQFF. The CDR3 coding sequence is TGTGCCAGCAGTTACGGTGAGCAGTTCTTC.